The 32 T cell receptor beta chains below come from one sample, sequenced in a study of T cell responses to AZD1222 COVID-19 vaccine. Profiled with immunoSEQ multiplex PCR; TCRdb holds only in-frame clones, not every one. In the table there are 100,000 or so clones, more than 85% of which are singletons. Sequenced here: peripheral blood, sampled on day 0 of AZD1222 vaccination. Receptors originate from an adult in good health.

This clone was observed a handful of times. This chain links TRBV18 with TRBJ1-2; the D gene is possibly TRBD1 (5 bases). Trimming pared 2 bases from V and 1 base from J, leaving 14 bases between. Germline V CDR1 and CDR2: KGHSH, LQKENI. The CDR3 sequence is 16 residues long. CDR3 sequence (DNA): TGTGCCAGCTCACCAAATCCAGGACAATATAACTATGGCTACACCTTC. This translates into CASSPNPGQYNYGYTF.

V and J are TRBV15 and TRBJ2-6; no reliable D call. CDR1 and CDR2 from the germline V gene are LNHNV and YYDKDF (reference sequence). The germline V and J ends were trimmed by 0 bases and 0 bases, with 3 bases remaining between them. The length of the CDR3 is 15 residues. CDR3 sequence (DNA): TGTGCCACCAGCAGAGATATCTCTGGGGCCAACGTCCTGACTTTC. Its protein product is CATSRDISGANVLTF.

This CDR3 is CASSQPGTTRETQYF. CDR3 nucleotide sequence: TGTGCCAGCAGCCAACCCGGGACCACAAGGGAGACCCAGTACTTC. V usage is TRBV7-2 and J usage is TRBJ2-5; TRBD1 or TRBD2 may be the D gene (5 bases each). Germline loops: CDR1 SGHTA, CDR2 FQGNSA. The CDR3 is 15 residues long. Trimming took off 5 bases at V and 5 bases at J, with 18 bases between the two ends.

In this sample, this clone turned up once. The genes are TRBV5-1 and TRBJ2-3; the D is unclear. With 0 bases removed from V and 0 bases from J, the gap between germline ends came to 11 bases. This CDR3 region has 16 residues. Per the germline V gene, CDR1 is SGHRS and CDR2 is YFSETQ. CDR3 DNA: TGCGCCAGCAGCTTGGTCTTCGCGGAGAGCACAGATACGCAGTATTTT. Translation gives CASSLVFAESTDTQYF.

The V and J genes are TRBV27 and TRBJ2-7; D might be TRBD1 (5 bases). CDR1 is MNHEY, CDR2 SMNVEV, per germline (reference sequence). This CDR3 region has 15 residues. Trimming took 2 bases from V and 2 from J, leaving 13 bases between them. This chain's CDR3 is CASSLRGRVTYEQYF. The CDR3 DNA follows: TGTGCCAGCAGTTTAAGAGGCAGGGTTACCTACGAGCAGTACTTC.

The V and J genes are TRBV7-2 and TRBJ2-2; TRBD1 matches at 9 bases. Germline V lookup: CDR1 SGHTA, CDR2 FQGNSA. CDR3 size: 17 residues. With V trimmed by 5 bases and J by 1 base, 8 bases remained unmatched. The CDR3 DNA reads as TGTGCCAGCAGCCCTAGAGGGACAGGGCTGAACACCGGGGAGCTGTTTTTT. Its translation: CASSPRGTGLNTGELFF.

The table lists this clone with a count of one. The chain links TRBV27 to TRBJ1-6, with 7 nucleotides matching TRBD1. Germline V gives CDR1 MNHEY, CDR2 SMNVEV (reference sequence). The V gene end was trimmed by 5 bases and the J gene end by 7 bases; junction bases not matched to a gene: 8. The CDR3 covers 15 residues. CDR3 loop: CASSGQGVENSPLHF. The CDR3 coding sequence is TGTGCCAGCAGTGGCCAGGGGGTTGAAAATTCACCCCTCCACTTT.

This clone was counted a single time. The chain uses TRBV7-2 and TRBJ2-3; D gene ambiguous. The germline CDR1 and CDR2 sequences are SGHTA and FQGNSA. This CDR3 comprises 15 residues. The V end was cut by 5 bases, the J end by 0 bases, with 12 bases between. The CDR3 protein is CASSPQPSSTDTQYF. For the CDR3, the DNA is TGTGCCAGCAGCCCCCAGCCGTCTAGCACAGATACGCAGTATTTT.

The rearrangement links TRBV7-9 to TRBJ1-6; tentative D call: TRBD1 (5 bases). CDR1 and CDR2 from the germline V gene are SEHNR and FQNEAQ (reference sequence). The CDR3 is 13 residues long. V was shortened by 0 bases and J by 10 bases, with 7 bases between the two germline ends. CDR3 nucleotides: TGTGCCAGCAGCTTAGCCCGGGGCTCACCCCTCCACTTT. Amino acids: CASSLARGSPLHF.

CDR3 bases: TGTGCCAGCAGCCAAGATCAGCTAGCGGGGTCCTCCTACGAGCAGTACTTC. Its translation: CASSQDQLAGSSYEQYF. V and J are TRBV4-2 and TRBJ2-7, with 9 nucleotides matching TRBD2. The V segment lost 0 bases and the J segment 0 bases; nucleotides outside the gene matches: 6. The CDR3 is made up of 17 amino acids. Germline V gene lookup returns CDR1 LGHNA and CDR2 YNFKEQ.

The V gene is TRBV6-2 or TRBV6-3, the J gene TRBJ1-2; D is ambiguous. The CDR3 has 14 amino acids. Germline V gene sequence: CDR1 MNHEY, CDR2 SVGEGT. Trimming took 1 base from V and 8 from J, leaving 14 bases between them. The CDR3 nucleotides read TGTGCCAGCAGTTACTTCGCGGGCGCGATGGGCTACACCTTC. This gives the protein CASSYFAGAMGYTF.

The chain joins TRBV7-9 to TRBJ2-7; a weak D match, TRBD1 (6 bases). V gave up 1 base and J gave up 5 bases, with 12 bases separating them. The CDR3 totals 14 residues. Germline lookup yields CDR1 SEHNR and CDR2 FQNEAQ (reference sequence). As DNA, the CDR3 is TGTGCCAGCAGCTTAGAGGGACACCCACACGAGCAGTACTTC. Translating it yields CASSLEGHPHEQYF.

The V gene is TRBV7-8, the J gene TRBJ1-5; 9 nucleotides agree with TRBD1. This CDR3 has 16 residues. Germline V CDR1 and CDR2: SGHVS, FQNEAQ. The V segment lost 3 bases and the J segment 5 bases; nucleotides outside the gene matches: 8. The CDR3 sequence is CASSFNRQGEYQPQHF. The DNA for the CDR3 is TGTGCCAGCAGCTTCAACCGACAGGGGGAATATCAGCCCCAGCATTTT.

The DNA of the CDR3 is TGTGCCAGCAGCCAATATGGCGCGACAGGGGGCACAAATGAAAAACTGTTTTTT. As protein: CASSQYGATGGTNEKLFF. The chain has TRBV3-1 (or the pseudogene TRBV3-2) and TRBJ1-4; TRBD1 agrees at 10 bases. J gave up 5 bases and V 2 bases, and 11 bases lay outside the gene matches. Germline loops: CDR1 LGHDT, CDR2 YNNKEL (reference sequence). The CDR3 loop spans 18 amino acids.

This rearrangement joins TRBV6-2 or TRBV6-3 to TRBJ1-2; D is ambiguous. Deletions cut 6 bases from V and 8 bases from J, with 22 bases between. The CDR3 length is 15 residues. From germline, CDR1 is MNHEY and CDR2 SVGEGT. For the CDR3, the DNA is TGTGCCAGCAGCGCACCGGGCCCTAGCACTAAGGGCTACACCTTC. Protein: CASSAPGPSTKGYTF.

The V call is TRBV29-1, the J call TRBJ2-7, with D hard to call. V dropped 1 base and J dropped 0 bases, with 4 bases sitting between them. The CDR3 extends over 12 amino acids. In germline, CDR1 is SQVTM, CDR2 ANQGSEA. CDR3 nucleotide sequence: TGCAGCGTTGAAGTGGGCTCCTACGAGCAGTACTTC. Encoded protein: CSVEVGSYEQYF.

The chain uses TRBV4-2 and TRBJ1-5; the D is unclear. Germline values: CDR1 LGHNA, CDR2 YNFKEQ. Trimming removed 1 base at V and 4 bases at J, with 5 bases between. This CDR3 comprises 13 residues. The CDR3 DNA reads TGTGCCAGCAGCCAAGGGATAAATCAGCCCCAGCATTTT. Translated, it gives CASSQGINQPQHF.

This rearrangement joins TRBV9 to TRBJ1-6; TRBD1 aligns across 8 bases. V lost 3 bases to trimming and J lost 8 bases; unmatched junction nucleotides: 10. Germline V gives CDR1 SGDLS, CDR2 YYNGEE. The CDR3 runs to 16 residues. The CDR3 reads CASSARTGPLDSPLHF. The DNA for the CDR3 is TGTGCCAGCAGCGCACGGACAGGGCCTTTGGATTCACCCCTCCACTTT. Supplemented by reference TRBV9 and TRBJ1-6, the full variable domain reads DSGVTQTPKHLITATGQRVTLRCSPRSGDLSVYWYQQSLDQGLQFLIQYYNGEERAKGNILERFSAQQFPDLHSELNLSSLELGDSALYFCASSARTGPLDSPLHFGNGTRLTVT.

The CDR3 reads CASSPRGAGVYEQYF. In DNA, the CDR3 is TGTGCCAGTAGTCCGAGGGGAGCGGGAGTCTACGAGCAGTACTTC. This chain uses TRBV19 with TRBJ2-7; the match to TRBD2 covers 8 bases. The V segment lost 5 bases and the J segment 3 bases; nucleotides outside the gene matches: 9. The CDR3 has 15 amino acids. CDR1 is LNHDA and CDR2 is SQIVND in the germline V gene (reference sequence). The complete variable domain, with remaining parts taken from reference TRBV19 and TRBJ2-7, reads DGGITQSPKYLFRKEGQNVTLSCEQNLNHDAMYWYRQDPGQGLRLIYYSQIVNDFQKGDIAEGYSVSREKKESFPLTVTSAQKNPTAFYLCASSPRGAGVYEQYFGPGTRLTVT.

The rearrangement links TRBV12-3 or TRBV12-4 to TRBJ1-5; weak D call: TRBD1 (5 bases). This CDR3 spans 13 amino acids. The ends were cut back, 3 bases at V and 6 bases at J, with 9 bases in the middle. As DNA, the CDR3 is TGTGCCAGCAGTTTGAGGGGCGGTCAGCCCCAGCATTTT. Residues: CASSLRGGQPQHF.

The CDR3 protein is CASSWTENTEAFF. In DNA form, the CDR3 reads TGTGCCAGCAGTTGGACGGAGAACACTGAAGCTTTCTTT. The chain has TRBV6-5 and TRBJ1-1; D not certain. CDR1 and CDR2 from the germline V gene are MNHEY and SVGAGI. Deletions cut 4 bases from V and 1 base from J, with 7 bases between. CDR3 length equals 13 residues.

CDR3 bases: TGTGCCAGCAGCCCTGACAGGGTTGCCACTGAAGCTTTCTTT. It encodes CASSPDRVATEAFF. This rearrangement joins TRBV28 to TRBJ1-1, with 7 bases identical to TRBD1. The germline V gene encodes CDR1 MDHEN and CDR2 SYDVKM. The V and J ends lost 6 bases and 4 bases, in that order; junction bases with no gene match: 8. CDR3 length: 14 amino acids.

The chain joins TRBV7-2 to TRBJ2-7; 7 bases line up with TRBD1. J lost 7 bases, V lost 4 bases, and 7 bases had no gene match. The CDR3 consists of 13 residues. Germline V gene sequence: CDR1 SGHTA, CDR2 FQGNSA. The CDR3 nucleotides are TGTGCCAGCAGCTCACCGTCAGGGGGAGAGCAGTACTTC. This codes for CASSSPSGGEQYF.

The chain's CDR3 is CASSFQGVNTEAFF. CDR3 sequence (DNA): TGTGCCAGCAGCTTTCAGGGTGTGAACACTGAAGCTTTCTTT. The V call is TRBV7-2, the J call TRBJ1-1, with D perhaps matching TRBD1 (5 bases). From germline, CDR1 is SGHTA and CDR2 FQGNSA. The CDR3 extends over 14 amino acids. Trimming shortened V by 3 bases and J by 0 bases, and 8 bases separated the two germline ends.

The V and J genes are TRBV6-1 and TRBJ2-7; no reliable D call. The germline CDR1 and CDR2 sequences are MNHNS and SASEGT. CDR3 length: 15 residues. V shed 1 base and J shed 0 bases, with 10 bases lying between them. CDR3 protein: CASSEEWVPSYEQYF. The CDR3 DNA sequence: TGTGCCAGCAGTGAAGAATGGGTTCCCTCCTACGAGCAGTACTTC.

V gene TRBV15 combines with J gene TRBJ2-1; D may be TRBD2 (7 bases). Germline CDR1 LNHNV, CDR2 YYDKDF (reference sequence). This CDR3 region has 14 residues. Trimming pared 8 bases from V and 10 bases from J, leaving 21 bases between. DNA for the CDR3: TGTGCCACCGGGGATCCGAGGGGGGGATTGGAGCAGTTCTTC. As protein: CATGDPRGGLEQFF. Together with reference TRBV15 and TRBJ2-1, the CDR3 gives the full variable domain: DAMVIQNPRYQVTQFGKPVTLSCSQTLNHNVMYWYQQKSSQAPKLLFHYYDKDFNNEADTPDNFQSRRPNTSFCFLDIRSPGLGDTAMYLCATGDPRGGLEQFFGPGTRLTVL.

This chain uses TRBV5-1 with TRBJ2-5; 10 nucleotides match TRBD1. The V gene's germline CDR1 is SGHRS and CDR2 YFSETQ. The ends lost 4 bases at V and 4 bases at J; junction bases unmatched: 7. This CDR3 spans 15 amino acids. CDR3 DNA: TGCGCCAGCAGCCCTGGACAGGGGGTTACAGAGACCCAGTACTTC. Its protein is CASSPGQGVTETQYF. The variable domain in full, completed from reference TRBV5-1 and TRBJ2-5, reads KAGVTQTPRYLIKTRGQQVTLSCSPISGHRSVSWYQQTPGQGLQFLFEYFSETQRNKGNFPGRFSGRQFSNSRSEMNVSTLELGDSALYLCASSPGQGVTETQYFGPGTRLLVL.

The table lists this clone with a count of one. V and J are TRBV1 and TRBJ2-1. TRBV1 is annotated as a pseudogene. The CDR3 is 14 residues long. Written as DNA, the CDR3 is TGCACCAGCAGCCAAGGCAGGGGGGGCAATGAGCAGTTCTTC. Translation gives CTSSQGRGGNEQFF.

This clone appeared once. This CDR3 reads CASSQFGRPRTQYF. DNA for the CDR3: TGTGCCAGCAGCCAGTTCGGGAGGCCAAGGACCCAGTACTTC. The chain has TRBV3-1 (or the pseudogene TRBV3-2) and TRBJ2-5; 7 bases are a match to TRBD2. This CDR3 has 14 residues. Germline CDR1 and CDR2: LGHDT and YNNKEL (reference sequence). J lost 7 bases, V lost 3 bases, and 8 bases had no gene match.

CDR3 residues: CASSSRDRGYEQYF. The DNA for the CDR3 is TGTGCCAGCAGCAGCCGGGACAGGGGCTACGAGCAGTACTTC. The chain combines TRBV13 with TRBJ2-7, with 10 bases fitting TRBD1. The germline CDR1 and CDR2 sequences are PRHDT and FYEKMQ (reference sequence). Germline trimming cut 5 bases from V and 3 bases from J; bases unmatched to any gene: 4. The CDR3 is 14 amino acids.

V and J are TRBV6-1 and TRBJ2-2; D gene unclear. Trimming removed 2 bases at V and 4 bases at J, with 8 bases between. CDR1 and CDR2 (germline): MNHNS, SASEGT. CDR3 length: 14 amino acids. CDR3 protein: CASSELVLTGELFF. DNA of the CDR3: TGTGCCAGCAGTGAATTAGTTCTCACCGGGGAGCTGTTTTTT.

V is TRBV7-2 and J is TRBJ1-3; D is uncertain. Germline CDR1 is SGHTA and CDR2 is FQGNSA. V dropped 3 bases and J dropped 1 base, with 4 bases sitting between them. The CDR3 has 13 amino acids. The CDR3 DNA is TGTGCCAGCAGCTTGCGGTCTGGAAACACCATATATTTT. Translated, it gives CASSLRSGNTIYF. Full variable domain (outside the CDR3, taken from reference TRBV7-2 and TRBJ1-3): GAGVSQSPSNKVTEKGKDVELRCDPISGHTALYWYRQSLGQGLEFLIYFQGNSAPDKSGLPSDRFSAERTGGSVSTLTIQRTQQEDSAVYLCASSLRSGNTIYFGEGSWLTVV.